Listed below are T cell receptor beta chains from one sample, sequenced in a study of blood T cell repertoires in COVID-19. This table comes from immunoSEQ multiplex PCR, and its TCRdb copy is limited to in-frame clones, with some not included. The sample holds over 50,000 clones, around 73% seen once. Sequencing was carried out using peripheral blood. The receptors were gathered from an elderly man with active or convalescent COVID-19. Each CDR3 is given with its conserved first and last residue. D genes are given only for firm matches. Expanded clones get a size class; other rows say once, few or many, or leave the size out.

>TRBJ2-7|NA|few|15|TRBV6-5
CASSYSSQSPYEQYF
TGTGCCAGCAGTTACTCGTCACAGTCCCCCTACGAGCAGTACTTC
>TRBJ2-2|TRBD2|few|16|TRBV11-3
CASSFGTSGNTGELFF
TGTGCCAGCAGCTTCGGGACTAGCGGGAACACCGGGGAGCTGTTTTTT
>TRBJ1-1|NA|NA|13|TRBV14
CASSQFMNTEAFF
TGTGCCAGCAGCCAATTCATGAACACTGAAGCTTTCTTT
>TRBJ2-3|TRBD2|NA|15|TRBV3-1/TRBV3-2
CASSAGLADTDTQYF
TGTGCCAGCAGCGCCGGACTAGCGGACACAGATACGCAGTATTTT
>TRBJ1-2|NA|NA|14|TRBV6-5
CASSYAGADYGYTF
TGTGCCAGCAGTTATGCTGGGGCGGACTATGGCTACACCTTC
>TRBJ1-1|NA|once|14|TRBV19
CASRLRSDYTEAFF
TGTGCCAGTAGGTTACGGAGTGATTACACTGAAGCTTTCTTT
>TRBJ1-4|TRBD1|NA|15|TRBV10-3
CAISGGGQKNEKLFF
TGTGCCATCAGCGGGGGGGGACAGAAAAATGAAAAACTGTTTTTT
>TRBJ2-5|NA|once|13|TRBV12-3/TRBV12-4
CASTQRGGETQYF
TGTGCCAGCACTCAAAGGGGGGGTGAGACCCAGTACTTC
>TRBJ2-2|TRBD2|NA|15|TRBV11-2
CASKIGTSAVGELFF
TGTGCCAGCAAAATAGGGACTAGCGCCGTCGGGGAGCTGTTTTTT
>TRBJ2-3|TRBD1|few|12|TRBV5-1
CASRQQGDTQYF
TGCGCCAGCAGACAACAGGGGGATACGCAGTATTTT